A single sample is the source of the 18 T cell receptor beta chains below, sequenced in a study of blood T cells in healthy people across ages. Combining a sample-barcoded 5' primer with a J-beta primer mix, a second PCR ran for about 7 to 12 cycles. TCRdb re-called the 5' RACE reads with MiXCR, one entry per CDR3 protein. The table records over a million distinct CDR3 sequences, 55% to 75% of them present only once. Sequenced: blood. The receptors shown here come from a man aged 18 to 29 in good health.

The chain joins TRBV5-1 to TRBJ2-6, with 7 bases matching TRBD1. CDR3 length: 20 residues. Germline trimming cut 0 bases from V and 0 bases from J; bases unmatched to any gene: 12. Looked up from germline, CDR1 is SGHRS and CDR2 is YFSETQ. This CDR3 reads CASSLDHTGVISSGANVLTF. DNA for the CDR3: TGCGCCAGCAGCTTGGACCACACAGGGGTGATAAGCTCTGGGGCCAACGTCCTGACTTTC.

This clonotype showed up just once. The chain has TRBV14 and TRBJ1-2; a weak D match, TRBD1 (6 bases). This CDR3 is 15 amino acids long. Germline V gene lookup returns CDR1 SGHDN and CDR2 FVKESK. Trimming removed 0 bases from V and 8 bases from J, with 16 bases in between. CDR3 DNA: TGTGCCAGCAGCCAAGATCATGGGGGCGCGAGCGGCTACACCTTC. Protein product: CASSQDHGGASGYTF.

This clonotype has just a few counts. The chain carries TRBV4-1 and TRBJ1-5; TRBD1 matches 9 bases. This CDR3 contains 16 residues. The germline V gene has CDR1 MGHRA and CDR2 YSYEKL. With V trimmed by 2 bases and J by 3 bases, 5 bases remained unmatched. CDR3 bases: TGCGCCAGCAGCCAATTGGGACAGGGACTCAATCAGCCCCAGCATTTT. This codes for CASSQLGQGLNQPQHF.

This clonotype turned up a few times. The V gene is TRBV6-6, the J gene TRBJ2-5; 11 nucleotides align to TRBD2. Trimming removed 7 bases from V and 1 base from J; junction bases left unmatched: 5. The CDR3 is 15 residues long. Germline lookup yields CDR1 MNHNY and CDR2 SVGAGI (reference sequence). CDR3 DNA sequence: TGTGCCAGCACCCGGACTAGCGGGTCCCAAGAGACCCAGTACTTC. Amino acid sequence: CASTRTSGSQETQYF.

This clonotype was seen a few times. The gene calls are TRBV20-1 and TRBJ1-1; D not certain. Trimming pared 6 bases from V and 0 bases from J, leaving 11 bases between. The CDR3 contains 13 residues. CDR1 DFQATT and CDR2 SNEGSKA come from the germline V gene (reference sequence). The CDR3 region is CSAPTTLNTEAFF. The CDR3 DNA is TGCAGTGCGCCAACCACCCTGAACACTGAAGCTTTCTTT.

This clonotype appeared a single time. CDR3 nucleotides: TGTGCCACCACCTCTCAGGCCAGGGGGGCTAACTATGGCTACACCTTC. Its translation is CATTSQARGANYGYTF. The genes are TRBV15 and TRBJ1-2; 7 positions agree with TRBD1. Trimming at V came to 7 bases and at J to 0 bases, leaving 11 bases not matched to a gene. This CDR3 region has 16 residues. CDR1 and CDR2 from the germline V gene are LNHNV and YYDKDF (reference sequence).

This clonotype turned up a few times. The V and J genes are TRBV3-1 and TRBJ2-7; D may be TRBD1 (6 bases). The length of the CDR3 is 17 residues. Germline V gene sequence: CDR1 LGHDT, CDR2 YNNKEL (reference sequence). V lost 0 bases to trimming and J lost 4 bases, with 19 bases between them. The CDR3 nucleotides read TGTGCCAGCAGCCAAGATTCAGCGTCCGGGACAACTTACGAGCAGTACTTC. Protein sequence: CASSQDSASGTTYEQYF.

The rearrangement links TRBV7-9 to TRBJ2-1; perhaps TRBD1 as D (5 bases). The J call may be mistaken, given a closer DNA end match to TRBJ2-7. The CDR3 loop spans 15 amino acids. The V gene's germline CDR1 is SEHNR and CDR2 FQNEAQ (reference sequence). The CDR3 protein is CASSSTTGRFDEQYF. CDR3 sequence (DNA): TGTGCCAGCAGCTCGACCACAGGCCGGTTTGACGAGCAGTACTTC.

CDR3 coding DNA: TGTGCCATCAGTGACGGGACAGGGGACAATCAGCCCCAGCATTTT. Translated: CAISDGTGDNQPQHF. The genes are TRBV10-3 and TRBJ1-5, with 10 bases that match TRBD1. The CDR3 consists of 15 residues. The V segment lost 3 bases and the J segment 3 bases; nucleotides outside the gene matches: 2. The germline CDR1 and CDR2 sequences are ENHRY and SYGVKD.

This clonotype showed up just a few times. The chain carries TRBV7-9 and TRBJ2-7; D is perhaps TRBD1 (7 bases). Between the trimmed V and J ends, which lost 4 bases and 7 bases, there was a span of 20 bases. From germline, CDR1 is SEHNR and CDR2 FQNEAQ (reference sequence). This CDR3 spans 15 amino acids. The CDR3 protein is CASSSALGGGGEQYF. In nucleotides, the CDR3 is TGTGCCAGCAGCTCTGCCCTAGGAGGGGGCGGAGAGCAGTACTTC.

This clonotype was detected only a few times. V is TRBV20-1 and J is TRBJ2-5; D is undetermined. The last part of the DNA fits TRBJ2-7 better; the J call may be wrong. The CDR3 loop spans 14 amino acids. Germline CDR1 is DFQATT and CDR2 is SNEGSKA (reference sequence). As DNA, the CDR3 is TGCAGTGCTAGATTGATTCCGGGTGGTTACGAGCAGTACTTC. Translation: CSARLIPGGYEQYF.

The rearrangement links TRBV7-9 to TRBJ2-3, with 8 bases identical to TRBD2. V gave up 6 bases and J gave up 0 bases; unmatched junction bases: 14. Germline V gene data show CDR1 as SEHNR and CDR2 as FQNEAQ (reference sequence). There are 18 residues in the CDR3. The CDR3 DNA sequence: TGTGCCAGCAGTTCACGGGGGGGACCAGACCCTAGCACAGATACGCAGTATTTT. It is translated as CASSSRGGPDPSTDTQYF. The variable domain in full, with the rest retrieved from reference TRBV7-9 and TRBJ2-3, is DTGVSQNPRHKITKRGQNVTFRCDPISEHNRLYWYRQTLGQGPEFLTYFQNEAQLEKSRLLSDRFSAERPKGSFSTLEIQRTEQGDSAMYLCASSSRGGPDPSTDTQYFGPGTRLTVL.

Details on this clonotype: One junction end does not reproduce the germline sequence, and a read error may be involved. The chain is built from TRBV5-1 and TRBJ1-5, with D possibly TRBD1 on 5 matching bases. From germline, CDR1 is SGHRS and CDR2 YFSETQ. This CDR3 contains 15 residues. CDR3 sequence: CTSRRGTEINQPQHF. The CDR3 region has the DNA TGCACCAGCAGACGGGGGACCGAGATCAATCAGCCCCAGCATTTT.

This clonotype was counted once. CDR3 nucleotide sequence: TGCGCCAGCAGCTTGGAGAGGTGGGGGGCGAATTCACCCCTCCACTTT. It is translated as CASSLERWGANSPLHF. The gene calls are TRBV5-1 and TRBJ1-6; maybe TRBD1 (6 bases). The V end was cut by 0 bases, the J end by 7 bases, with 14 bases between. The CDR3 extends over 16 amino acids. Looked up from germline, CDR1 is SGHRS and CDR2 is YFSETQ.

This clonotype turned up a few times. It is unclear where the CDR3 begins or ends on the DNA, so no DNA is shown, and the CDR3 is as TCRdb lists it. This rearrangement joins TRBV7-5 to TRBJ2-7; the table's D call, TRBD1, was not checked against the DNA. TRBV7-5 is classified as a pseudogene. The CDR3 is 21 amino acids long, termini counted. The CDR3 reads CISVSEAQEYSGTRGSYEQYF.

The rearrangement uses TRBV4-1 and TRBJ2-3; possible D gene TRBD1, 5 bases. The CDR3 runs 13 residues. V dropped 2 bases and J dropped 3 bases, with 6 bases sitting between them. From germline, CDR1 is MGHRA and CDR2 YSYEKL. Here the CDR3 reads CASSQQGTDTQYF. CDR3 nucleotide sequence: TGCGCCAGCAGCCAACAGGGAACAGATACGCAGTATTTT.

The chain links TRBV20-1 to TRBJ1-5; TRBD1 matches 7 bases. The CDR3 has 14 residues. Losses at the gene ends were 3 bases for V and 4 bases for J; bases not matched to a gene: 6. CDR1 is DFQATT and CDR2 is SNEGSKA in the germline V gene (reference sequence). The CDR3 here is CSASPGGGNQPQHF. Written as DNA, the CDR3 is TGCAGTGCTAGTCCAGGGGGAGGGAATCAGCCCCAGCATTTT.

The V call is TRBV5-6, the J call TRBJ2-7; unclear D gene. Germline values: CDR1 SGHDT, CDR2 YYEEEE. Trimming took 5 bases from V and 0 from J, leaving 15 bases between them. The CDR3 sequence is 15 residues long. DNA of the CDR3: TGTGCCAGCAGTCAAGACGGACGACCCTCCTACGAGCAGTACTTC. This gives the protein CASSQDGRPSYEQYF.